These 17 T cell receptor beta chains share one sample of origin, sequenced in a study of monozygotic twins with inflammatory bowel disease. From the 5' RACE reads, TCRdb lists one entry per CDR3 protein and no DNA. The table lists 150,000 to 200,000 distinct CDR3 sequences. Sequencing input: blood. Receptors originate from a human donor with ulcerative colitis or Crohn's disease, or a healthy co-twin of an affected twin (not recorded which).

CDR3 protein: CASSYGRPRSGNTIYF. This sequence joins TRBV12-3 or TRBV12-4 and TRBJ1-3. The CDR3 spans 16 residues.

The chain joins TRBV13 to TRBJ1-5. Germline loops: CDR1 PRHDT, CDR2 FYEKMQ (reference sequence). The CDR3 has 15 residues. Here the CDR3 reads CASSLGPNSNQPQHF.

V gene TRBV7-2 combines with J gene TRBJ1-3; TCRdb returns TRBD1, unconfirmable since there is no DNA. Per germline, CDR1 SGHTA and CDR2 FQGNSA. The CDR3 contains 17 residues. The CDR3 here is CASSLGAGGRGWNTIYF.

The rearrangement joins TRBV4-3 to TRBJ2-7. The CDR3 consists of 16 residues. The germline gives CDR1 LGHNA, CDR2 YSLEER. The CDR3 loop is CASSQAGSGSSYEQYF.

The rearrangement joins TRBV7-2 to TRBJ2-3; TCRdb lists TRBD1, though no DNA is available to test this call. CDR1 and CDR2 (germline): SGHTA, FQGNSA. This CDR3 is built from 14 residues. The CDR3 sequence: CASSSIPGADTQYF. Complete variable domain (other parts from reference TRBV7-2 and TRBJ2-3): GAGVSQSPSNKVTEKGKDVELRCDPISGHTALYWYRQSLGQGLEFLIYFQGNSAPDKSGLPSDRFSAERTGGSVSTLTIQRTQQEDSAVYLCASSSIPGADTQYFGPGTRLTVL.

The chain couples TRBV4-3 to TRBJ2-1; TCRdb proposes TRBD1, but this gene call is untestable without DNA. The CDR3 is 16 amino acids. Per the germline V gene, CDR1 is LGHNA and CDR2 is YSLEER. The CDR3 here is CASSQDSSGSRSEQFF.

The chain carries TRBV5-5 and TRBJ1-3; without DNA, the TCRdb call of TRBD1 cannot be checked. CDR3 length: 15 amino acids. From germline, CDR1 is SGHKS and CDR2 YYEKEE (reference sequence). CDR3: CASSLEGAGGNTIYF.

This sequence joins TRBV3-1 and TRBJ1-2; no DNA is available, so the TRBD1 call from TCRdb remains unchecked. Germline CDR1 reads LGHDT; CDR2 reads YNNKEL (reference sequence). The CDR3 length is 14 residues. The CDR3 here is CASSPLNRGSGYTF.

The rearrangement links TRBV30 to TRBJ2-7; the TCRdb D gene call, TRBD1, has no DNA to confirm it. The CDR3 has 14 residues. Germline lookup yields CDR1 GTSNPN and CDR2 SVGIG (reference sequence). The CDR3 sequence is CAWSGGQGFYEQYF.

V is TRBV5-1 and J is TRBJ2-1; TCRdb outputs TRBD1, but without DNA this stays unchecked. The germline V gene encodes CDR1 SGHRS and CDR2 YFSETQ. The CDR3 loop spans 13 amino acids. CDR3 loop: CASSVHTGDEQFF.

This CDR3 reads CASRGVRSILAEAFF. The chain combines TRBV12-3 or TRBV12-4 with TRBJ1-1. The CDR3 sequence is 15 residues long.

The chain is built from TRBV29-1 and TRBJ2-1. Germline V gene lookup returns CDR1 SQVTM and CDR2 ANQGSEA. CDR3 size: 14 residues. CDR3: CSVWTQSSYNEQFF.

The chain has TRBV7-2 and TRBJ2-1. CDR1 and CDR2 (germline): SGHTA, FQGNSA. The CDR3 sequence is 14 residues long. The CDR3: CASSLARVGDEQFF. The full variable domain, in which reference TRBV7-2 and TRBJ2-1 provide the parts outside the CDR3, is GAGVSQSPSNKVTEKGKDVELRCDPISGHTALYWYRQSLGQGLEFLIYFQGNSAPDKSGLPSDRFSAERTGGSVSTLTIQRTQQEDSAVYLCASSLARVGDEQFFGPGTRLTVL.

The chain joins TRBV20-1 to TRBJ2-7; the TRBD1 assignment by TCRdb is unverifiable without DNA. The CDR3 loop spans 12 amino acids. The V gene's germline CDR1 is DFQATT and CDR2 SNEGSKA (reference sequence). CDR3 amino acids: CSAAQASYEQYF.

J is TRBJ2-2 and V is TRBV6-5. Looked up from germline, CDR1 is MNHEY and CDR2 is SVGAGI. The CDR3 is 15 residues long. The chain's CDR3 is CASSYLPLNTGELFF.

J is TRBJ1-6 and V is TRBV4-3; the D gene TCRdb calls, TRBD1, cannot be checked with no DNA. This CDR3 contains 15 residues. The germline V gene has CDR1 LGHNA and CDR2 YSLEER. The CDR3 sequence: CASSHNRGGNSPLHF.

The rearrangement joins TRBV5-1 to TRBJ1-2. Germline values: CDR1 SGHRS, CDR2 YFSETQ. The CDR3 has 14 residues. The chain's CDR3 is CASSSLQDLNGYTF.